The sequence of this T cell receptor (beta chain) was determined in a study of T cell changes during pregnancy in multiple sclerosis. Libraries were prepared by immunoSEQ multiplex PCR; TCRdb keeps only in-frame clonotypes and omits some of them. The sample lists 45,000 to 60,000 clones, about 92% seen once, with just under 0.75% in the top ten. The ends were cut back, 1 base at V and 4 bases at J, with 10 bases in the middle. Germline lookup yields CDR1 KGHSH and CDR2 LQKENI. The CDR3 extends over 14 amino acids. The source was CD4+ T cells from peripheral blood mononuclear cells, collected in the third trimester of pregnancy. The rearrangement uses TRBV18 and TRBJ2-5, with TRBD2 as a possible D gene (5 bases). This TCR derives from a female donor with multiple sclerosis, enrolled in a pregnancy study. The DNA for the CDR3 is TGTGCCAGCTCACCACTAGCGAGCGGAGAGACCCAGTACTTC. Protein: CASSPLASGETQYF.